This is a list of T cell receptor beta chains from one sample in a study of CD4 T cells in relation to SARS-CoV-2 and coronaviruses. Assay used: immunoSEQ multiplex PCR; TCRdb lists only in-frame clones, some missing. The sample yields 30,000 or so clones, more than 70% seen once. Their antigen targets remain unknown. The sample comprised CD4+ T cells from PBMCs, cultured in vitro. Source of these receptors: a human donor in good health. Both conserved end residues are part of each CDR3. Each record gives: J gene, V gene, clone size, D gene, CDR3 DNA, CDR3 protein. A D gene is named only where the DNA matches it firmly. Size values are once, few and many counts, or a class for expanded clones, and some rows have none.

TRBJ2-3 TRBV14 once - TGTGCCAGCAGCCTAGGACTGCTATACACAGATACGCAGTATTTT CASSLGLLYTDTQYF
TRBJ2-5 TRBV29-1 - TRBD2 TGCAGCGTCGCTACTAGCGGGAGGGCCGGGGAGACCCAGTACTTC CSVATSGRAGETQYF
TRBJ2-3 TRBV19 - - TGTGCCAGCTCCCGGAACGGGCCCACAGATACGCAGTATTTT CASSRNGPTDTQYF
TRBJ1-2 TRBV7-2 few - TGTGCCAGCAGCTCTCCCGTTCCAAACTATGGCTACACCTTC CASSSPVPNYGYTF
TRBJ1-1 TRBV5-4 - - TGTGCCAGCAGCTTGGGCTCCCCGAACACTGAAGCTTTCTTT CASSLGSPNTEAFF
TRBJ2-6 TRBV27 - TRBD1 TGTGCCAGCAGGACCGGGACAGGCCTATTCTCTGGGGCCAACGTCCTGACTTTC CASRTGTGLFSGANVLTF
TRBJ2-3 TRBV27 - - TGTGCCAGCAGTTTTAGGCCAACCTTCACAGATACGCAGTATTTT CASSFRPTFTDTQYF
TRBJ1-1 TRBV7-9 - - TGTGCCAGCAGCCCTATGGCGGGGGGCGCGGCGACTGAAGCTTTCTTT CASSPMAGGAATEAFF
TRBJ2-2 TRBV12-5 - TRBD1 TGTGCTAGTGGCCCTCACAGGGGAGAGACCGGGGAGCTGTTTTTT CASGPHRGETGELFF
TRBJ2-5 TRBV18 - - TGTGCCAGCTCACCACGCACAGGTCAAGAGACCCAGTACTTC CASSPRTGQETQYF
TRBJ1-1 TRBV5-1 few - TGCGCCAGCAGCTTGAGCGTCGACATGAACACTGAAGCTTTCTTT CASSLSVDMNTEAFF
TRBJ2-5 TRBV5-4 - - TGTGCCAGCAGCTTCGGGCAGGGTGGAAGGGGAGAGACCCAGTACTTC CASSFGQGGRGETQYF
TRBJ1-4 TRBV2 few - TGTGCCAGCAACAGGGAGGGAGGGAATGAAAAACTGTTTTTT CASNREGGNEKLFF
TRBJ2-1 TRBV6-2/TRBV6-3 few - TGTGCCACCAGTCGACAGAACTCCTACAATGAGCAGTTCTTC CATSRQNSYNEQFF
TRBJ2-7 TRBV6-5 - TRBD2 TGTGCCAGCAGTTACTCTCCTAGCGGGAGGGCCGGGGAGCAGTACTTC CASSYSPSGRAGEQYF
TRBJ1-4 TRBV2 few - TGTGCCAGCAGTGAAATGTTGGCTCGGGAAAAACTGTTTTTT CASSEMLAREKLFF
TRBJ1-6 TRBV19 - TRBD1 TGTGCCAGTACTTCACCAGGACAGGGCTATAATTCACCCCTCCACTTT CASTSPGQGYNSPLHF
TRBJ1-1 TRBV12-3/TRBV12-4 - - TGTGCCAGCAGTTGGGCAGGGGATACTGAAGCTTTCTTT CASSWAGDTEAFF
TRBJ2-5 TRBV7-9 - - TGTGCCAGCAGCCAGGGGAGGTGGGAGACCCAGTACTTC CASSQGRWETQYF
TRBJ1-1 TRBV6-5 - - TGTGCCAGCAGTCGACAGCCAGCGAGGATAGCTTTCTTT CASSRQPARIAFF
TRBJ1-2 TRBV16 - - TGTGCCAGCAGCCAAGGGGCCCTGTCCAGGGCGAACTATGGCTACACCTTC CASSQGALSRANYGYTF
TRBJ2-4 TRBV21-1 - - TGTGCCAGCAGCCTACCGCAAGCCAAAAACATTCAGTACTTC CASSLPQAKNIQYF
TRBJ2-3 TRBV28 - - TGTGCCAGCAGTTTACGTCAGGGTGCAGATACGCAGTATTTT CASSLRQGADTQYF
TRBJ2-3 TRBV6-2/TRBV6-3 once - TGTGCCAGCAGTTCGGGGGGCCCAGCAGATACGCAGTATTTT CASSSGGPADTQYF
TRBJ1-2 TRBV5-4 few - TGTGCCAGCAGCCCCGAAGGCAGGGTTGGCTATGGCTACACCTTC CASSPEGRVGYGYTF
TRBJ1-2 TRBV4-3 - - TGCGCCAGCAGCCAAGATACGGACAAGATCGGGGGCTACACCTTC CASSQDTDKIGGYTF
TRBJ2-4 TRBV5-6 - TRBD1 TGTGCCAGCAGCTCTGCAGGGGGAACCAAAAACATTCAGTACTTC CASSSAGGTKNIQYF
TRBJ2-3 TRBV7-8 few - TGTGCCAGCAGCCCAGCACCGCGTTTTTCGCAGGGGGGGGCAGATACGCAGTATTTT CASSPAPRFSQGGADTQYF
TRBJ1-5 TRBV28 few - TGTGCCAGCAGCAACCGACGGGGTCGCAATCAGCCCCAGCATTTT CASSNRRGRNQPQHF
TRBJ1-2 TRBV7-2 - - TGTGCCAGCAGCTTTTCTCCTAACTATGGCTACACCTTC CASSFSPNYGYTF
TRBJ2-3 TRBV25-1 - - TGTGCCAGCAGTGGGGACTTTCACACAGATACGCAGTATTTT CASSGDFHTDTQYF
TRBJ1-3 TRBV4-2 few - TGTGCCAGCAGCCAAGAGGGGGTGACTGGAAACACCATATATTTT CASSQEGVTGNTIYF
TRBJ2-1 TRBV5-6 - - TGTGCCACCTCAAATTCGGGCCCTCGTGTGGAGTTCTTC CATSNSGPRVEFF
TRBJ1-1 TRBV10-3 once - TGTGCCATCAGTGATGCGGCTACTGAAGCTTTCTTT CAISDAATEAFF
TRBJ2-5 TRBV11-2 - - TGTGCCAGCAGCTTATCGCAGGGAAGGTTGGGGACCCAGTACTTC CASSLSQGRLGTQYF
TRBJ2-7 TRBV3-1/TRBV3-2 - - TGTGCCAGCAGCCCGTCGGACAGAAAAGGGACCTACGAGCAGTACTTC CASSPSDRKGTYEQYF
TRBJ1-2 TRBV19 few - TGTGCCAGTTGGGGCGTCCCGGGCTACACCTTC CASWGVPGYTF
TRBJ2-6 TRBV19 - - TGTGCCAGTAGCAAGGGGCGGGCTGGGGCCAACGTCCTGACTTTC CASSKGRAGANVLTF
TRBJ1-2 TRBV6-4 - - TGTGCCAGCAGTGTACAGGGCGGCGGAAACTATGGCTACACCTTC CASSVQGGGNYGYTF
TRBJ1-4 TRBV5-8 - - TGTGCCAGCACCCGGGGGCAGGGTAATGAAAAACTGTTTTTT CASTRGQGNEKLFF
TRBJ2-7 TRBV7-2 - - TGTGCCAGCAGCCAATCCCGACGGGACGAGCAGTACTTC CASSQSRRDEQYF